This T cell receptor (beta chain) was recovered during a study of cytomegalovirus exposure and HLA in healthy donors. Use of 60 Vbeta and 13 Jbeta primers characterized the PCR. Sequenced by immunoSEQ multiplex PCR; TCRdb stores in-frame clones only, minus some. The table lists more than 100,000 clones, more than 70% of them singletons. This clone was seen only a few times. Its target is unknown. Study-wide points: The authors later found HLA-associated TCR beta chains more clonally expanded than equally common others. Usually a TCR sequence was rare, but some public TCRs were found in many donors. CMV serostatus alone was available as immune exposure information. Segments of the TCR beta V type were, in most cases, productive about 87% or about 30% of the time in an earlier analysis.

The clonotype comes from a man aged 50-60 years in good health and CMV-seropositive. Sequencing used PBMCs.

CDR3 residues: CASSYSQNEQYF. The CDR3 DNA is TGTGCCAGCAGTTACTCTCAGAACGAGCAGTACTTC. V and J are TRBV6-6 and TRBJ2-7; D unresolved. The CDR3 is 12 residues long. Trimming took off 0 bases at V and 5 bases at J, with 5 bases between the two ends. CDR1 is MNHNY and CDR2 is SVGAGI in the germline V gene (reference sequence).